Sequencing of this TCR beta chain was carried out in a study of CD8 T cells in ankylosing spondylitis. Findings and caveats of the study: Certain motif variants had earlier appeared in reactive arthritis synovial fluid and blood. Disease-linked clones reportedly concentrated significantly in matched ankylosing spondylitis synovial fluid. A motif of several highly homologous TCR beta variants was seen as apparently characteristic of ankylosing spondylitis blood.

5'-RACE, quantitative and with molecular barcodes, yielded the TCR beta libraries. Via MiXCR, TCRdb re-called the 5' RACE reads, giving one row per CDR3 protein. The table shows under 250,000 distinct CDR3 sequences, with more than 25% occurring only once. This clonotype was recorded at least ten times. Its antigen remains unidentified. V was clipped by 6 bases and J by 4 bases, with 15 bases between them. The CDR3 contains 13 residues. Germline loops: CDR1 DFQATT, CDR2 SNEGSKA (reference sequence). Sequenced material: blood, either unsorted or a sorted T cell fraction (not recorded which). This chain connects TRBV20-1 to TRBJ2-5, with D possibly matching TRBD2 (6 bases). This clonotype originated in a male donor with ankylosing spondylitis or in good health (not recorded which). The CDR3 loop is CSAAGRGRETQYF. The CDR3 coding sequence is TGCAGTGCGGCGGGAAGAGGGCGAGAGACCCAGTACTTC.